Each of the 15 T cell receptor beta chains below was sequenced from the same sample in a study of OX40 agonist ivuxolimab in advanced cancers. The repertoire was sequenced with immunoSEQ multiplex PCR; TCRdb's copy has only in-frame clones and lacks some. This sample has around 46,000 clones, with more than 80% found just once. This specimen consisted of CD4+ or CD8+ T cells sorted from blood, obtained in a trial of the OX40 agonist ivuxolimab. The receptors were gathered from an adult with an advanced solid tumor such as melanoma, head and neck, liver or kidney cancer.

The rearrangement uses TRBV30 and TRBJ2-1, with TRBD2 matching over 8 bases. The CDR3 contains 15 residues. CDR1 and CDR2 from the germline V gene are GTSNPN and SVGIG (reference sequence). Trimming took 0 bases from V and 8 from J; bases not matched to a gene: 9. The CDR3 protein is CAWSVVWRGAYEQFF. The CDR3 coding sequence is TGTGCCTGGAGTGTTGTGTGGCGGGGGGCCTATGAGCAGTTCTTC.

J is TRBJ2-7 and V is TRBV10-2; D not resolved. CDR1 and CDR2 (germline): WSHSY, SAAADI. Trimming stripped 5 bases from V and 3 bases from J, with 11 bases between. This CDR3 has 13 amino acids. CDR3 amino acids: CASSTRAFYEQYF. CDR3 in DNA: TGCGCCAGCAGTACACGGGCGTTCTACGAGCAGTACTTC.

This chain links TRBV6-6 with TRBJ1-3; D uncertain. With 8 bases removed from V and 2 bases from J, the gap between germline ends came to 10 bases. The CDR3 loop spans 13 amino acids. The germline CDR1 and CDR2 sequences are MNHNY and SVGAGI (reference sequence). Written as DNA, the CDR3 is TGTGCCAGCGGTGCCGGGCCTGGAAACACCATATATTTT. The encoded protein is CASGAGPGNTIYF.

The chain combines TRBV7-8 with TRBJ2-1; TRBD2 matches at 10 bases. Germline V gene sequence: CDR1 SGHVS, CDR2 FQNEAQ. The CDR3 has 15 amino acids. V shed 5 bases and J 6 bases; nucleotides not matched to a gene: 7. CDR3 coding DNA: TGTGCCAGCAGCACAACTAGCGGGATAGGCAATGAGCAGTTCTTC. Its translation: CASSTTSGIGNEQFF. The full variable domain, rest sourced from reference TRBV7-8 and TRBJ2-1, is GAGVSQSPRYKVAKRGQDVALRCDPISGHVSLFWYQQALGQGPEFLTYFQNEAQLDKSGLPSDRFFAERPEGSVSTLKIQRTQQEDSAVYLCASSTTSGIGNEQFFGPGTRLTVL.

The rearrangement joins TRBV2 to TRBJ2-7; perhaps TRBD2 as D (6 bases). Germline lookup yields CDR1 SNHLY and CDR2 FYNNEI. The CDR3 spans 16 residues. The ends were cut back, 3 bases at V and 3 bases at J, with 18 bases in the middle. The CDR3 loop is CASSEEGGQRVYEQYF. The CDR3 region has the DNA TGTGCCAGCAGTGAGGAGGGCGGTCAGCGTGTCTACGAGCAGTACTTC.

Comment on this clone: The identical CDR3 is also encoded by other nucleotide sequences in the sample. The chain carries TRBV27 and TRBJ2-2; D is uncertain. Germline V gene lookup returns CDR1 MNHEY and CDR2 SMNVEV (reference sequence). This CDR3 has 12 residues. V was cut by 5 bases and J by 2 bases, with 3 bases left in between. CDR3 coding DNA: TGTGCCAGCAGTCTAAACACCGGGGAGCTGTTTTTT. Translating it yields CASSLNTGELFF.

The chain joins TRBV4-3 to TRBJ2-7, with 9 positions matching TRBD1. V lost 0 bases and J lost 4; bases outside the gene matches: 4. Germline V gene sequence: CDR1 LGHNA, CDR2 YSLEER. There are 15 residues in the CDR3. The CDR3, as DNA: TGCGCCAGCAGCCAAGAACAGGGGGCGCCGTACGAGCAGTACTTC. Residues: CASSQEQGAPYEQYF.

In nucleotides, the CDR3 is TGTGCCAGCAGCTTAGATGCAGGGACTCTCACCGGGGAGCTGTTTTTT. It encodes CASSLDAGTLTGELFF. The chain has TRBV11-3 and TRBJ2-2, with a tentative D call TRBD2 (6 bases). Germline loops: CDR1 SGHNT, CDR2 YENEEA. This CDR3 spans 16 amino acids. V was cut by 0 bases and J by 4 bases, with 12 bases left in between.

This clone was picked up one time. The chain carries TRBV28 and TRBJ1-2; D uncertain. Looked up from germline, CDR1 is MDHEN and CDR2 is SYDVKM. The CDR3 is 13 residues long. The ends were cut back, 6 bases at V and 4 bases at J, with 12 bases in the middle. The CDR3 here is CASSPRHTYGYTF. The CDR3 nucleotides read TGTGCCAGCAGCCCCCGGCATACCTATGGCTACACCTTC.

The chain combines TRBV13 with TRBJ2-7, with 9 bases that match TRBD1. The CDR3 consists of 14 residues. Per germline, CDR1 PRHDT and CDR2 FYEKMQ (reference sequence). J was trimmed by 2 bases and V by 2 bases; bases with no gene match: 1. CDR3 sequence: CASSLRQGAYEQYF. The CDR3 DNA reads as TGTGCCAGCAGCTTACGACAGGGGGCCTACGAGCAGTACTTC.

The chain uses TRBV6-5 and TRBJ1-5; no clear D. The V end was cut by 2 bases, the J end by 6 bases, with 11 bases between. The CDR3 has 14 residues. Germline lookup yields CDR1 MNHEY and CDR2 SVGAGI. The CDR3 DNA reads as TGTGCCAGCAGTTACGGGTTCCTAGGTCAGCCCCAGCATTTT. Translation: CASSYGFLGQPQHF.

This clone turned up a few times. This sequence joins TRBV15 and TRBJ1-1; no clear D gene. Germline V gene sequence: CDR1 LNHNV, CDR2 YYDKDF (reference sequence). CDR3 length: 15 amino acids. V lost 0 bases and J lost 0, with 8 bases in between. CDR3 in amino acids: CATSRETGLNTEAFF. CDR3 bases: TGTGCCACCAGCAGAGAAACGGGCCTGAACACTGAAGCTTTCTTT.

The chain uses TRBV28 and TRBJ1-4; D is perhaps TRBD1 (5 bases). The CDR3 contains 14 residues. V dropped 6 bases and J dropped 4 bases, with 12 bases sitting between them. Germline V CDR1 and CDR2: MDHEN, SYDVKM. The CDR3 loop reads CASSRDGYNEKLFF. The CDR3 DNA reads TGTGCCAGCAGCCGGGACGGTTATAATGAAAAACTGTTTTTT.

This chain links TRBV6-1 with TRBJ1-1; D call uncertain. The length of the CDR3 is 12 residues. V dropped 8 bases and J dropped 1 base, with 8 bases sitting between them. Germline V CDR1 and CDR2: MNHNS, SASEGT. The CDR3 loop reads CASSTGNTEAFF. CDR3 DNA: TGTGCCAGCTCTACGGGGAACACTGAAGCTTTCTTT.

V gene TRBV6-5 combines with J gene TRBJ1-3, with D unclear. The germline CDR1 and CDR2 sequences are MNHEY and SVGAGI. Trimming pared 6 bases from V and 0 bases from J, leaving 9 bases between. The CDR3 spans 14 residues. CDR3 coding DNA: TGTGCCAGCAGCCCGTTTAACTCTGGAAACACCATATATTTT. Translated: CASSPFNSGNTIYF.